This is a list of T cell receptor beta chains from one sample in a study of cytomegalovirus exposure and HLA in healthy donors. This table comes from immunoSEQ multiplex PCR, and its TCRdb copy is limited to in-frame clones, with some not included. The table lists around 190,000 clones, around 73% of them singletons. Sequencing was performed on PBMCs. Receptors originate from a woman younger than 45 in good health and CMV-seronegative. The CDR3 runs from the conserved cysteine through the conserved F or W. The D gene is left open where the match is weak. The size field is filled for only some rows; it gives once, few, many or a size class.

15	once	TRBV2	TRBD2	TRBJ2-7	CASRRGTSGYYEQYF	TGTGCCAGCAGAAGAGGGACTAGCGGGTACTACGAGCAGTACTTC
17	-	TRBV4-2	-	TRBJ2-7	CASSQENERDSAYEQYF	TGTGCCAGCAGCCAAGAAAACGAAAGGGACTCAGCCTACGAGCAGTACTTC
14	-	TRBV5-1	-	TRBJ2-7	CASSLERSSYEQYF	TGCGCCAGCAGCTTGGAGCGCTCCTCCTACGAGCAGTACTTC
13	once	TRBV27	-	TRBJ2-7	CASRFIQGYEQYF	TGTGCCAGCAGATTCATACAGGGCTACGAGCAGTACTTC
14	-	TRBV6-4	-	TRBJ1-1	CASRRGGRNTEAFF	TGTGCCAGCAGACGAGGAGGAAGGAACACTGAAGCTTTCTTT
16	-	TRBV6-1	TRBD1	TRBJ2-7	CASSELPRDRGYEQYF	TGTGCCAGCAGTGAGTTACCAAGGGACAGGGGCTACGAGCAGTACTTC
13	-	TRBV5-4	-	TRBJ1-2	CAFPGRNGDGYTF	TGTGCCTTTCCGGGCCGGAACGGGGATGGCTACACCTTC
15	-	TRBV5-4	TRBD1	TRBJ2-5	CASSDAGTGGETQYF	TGTGCCAGCAGCGACGCCGGGACAGGCGGAGAGACCCAGTACTTC
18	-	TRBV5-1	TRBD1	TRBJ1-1	CASSFLLTGQTQNTEAFF	TGCGCCAGCAGCTTCTTGCTAACGGGACAGACACAGAACACTGAAGCTTTCTTT
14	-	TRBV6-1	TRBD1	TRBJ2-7	CASRPGQLIYEQYF	TGTGCCAGCAGGCCGGGACAGCTGATCTACGAGCAGTACTTC
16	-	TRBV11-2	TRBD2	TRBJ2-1	CASSFRGGRALNEQFF	TGTGCCAGCAGCTTCCGGGGCGGGAGGGCCCTGAATGAGCAGTTCTTC
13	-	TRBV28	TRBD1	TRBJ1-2	CACGQANNYGYTF	TGTGCCTGCGGACAGGCTAATAACTATGGCTACACCTTC
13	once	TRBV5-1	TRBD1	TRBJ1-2	CASTLTGDYGYTF	TGCGCCAGCACGTTGACAGGGGACTATGGCTACACCTTC
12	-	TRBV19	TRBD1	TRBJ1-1	CASSILTGEAFF	TGTGCCAGTAGTATCCTTACAGGGGAGGCTTTCTTT
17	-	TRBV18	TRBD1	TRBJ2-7	CASSQTKPGQLAYEQYF	TGTGCCAGCTCACAAACTAAACCGGGACAGCTCGCCTACGAGCAGTACTTC
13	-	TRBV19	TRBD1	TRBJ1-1	CASSIEEDRGTFF	TGTGCCAGTAGTATTGAGGAGGACAGGGGTACTTTCTTT
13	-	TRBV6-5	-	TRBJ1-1	CASSYQGNPEAFF	TGTGCCAGCAGTTATCAGGGGAACCCTGAAGCTTTCTTT
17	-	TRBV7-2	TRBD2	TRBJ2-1	CASSLTSGGLGGNEQFF	TGTGCCAGCAGCTTAACTAGCGGGGGACTGGGAGGTAATGAGCAGTTCTTC
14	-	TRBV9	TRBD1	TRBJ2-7	CASSAGQGPYEQYF	TGTGCCAGCAGCGCCGGACAGGGGCCATACGAGCAGTACTTC
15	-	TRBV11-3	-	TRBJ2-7	CASAGGQGVTYEQYF	TGTGCCAGCGCAGGTGGGCAGGGCGTAACCTACGAGCAGTACTTC
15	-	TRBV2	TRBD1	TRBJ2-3	CASRAGQGAGDTQYF	TGTGCCAGCAGGGCGGGACAGGGGGCTGGAGATACGCAGTATTTT
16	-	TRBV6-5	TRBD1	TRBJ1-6	CASSSGTDYNNSPLHF	TGTGCCAGCAGTTCCGGGACAGACTATAATAATTCACCCCTCCACTTT
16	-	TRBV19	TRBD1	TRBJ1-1	CASMGKGAEVNTEAFF	TGTGCCAGTATGGGTAAGGGGGCGGAGGTGAACACTGAAGCTTTCTTT
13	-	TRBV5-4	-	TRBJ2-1	CASSLPGYNEQFF	TGTGCCAGCAGCTTGCCAGGGTACAATGAGCAGTTCTTC
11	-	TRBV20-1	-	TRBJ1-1	CSARLAAEAFF	TGCAGTGCTAGACTCGCGGCTGAAGCTTTCTTT
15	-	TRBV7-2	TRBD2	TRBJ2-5	CASSLDGTSSKTQYF	TGTGCCAGCAGCTTAGACGGGACTAGCTCAAAGACCCAGTACTTC
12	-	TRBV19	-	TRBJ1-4	CANKGAWGKLFF	TGTGCCAATAAAGGGGCATGGGGAAAACTGTTTTTT
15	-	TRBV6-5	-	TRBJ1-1	CASSPTQGINTEAFF	TGTGCCAGCAGTCCGACACAGGGTATTAACACTGAAGCTTTCTTT
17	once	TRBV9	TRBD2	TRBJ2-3	CASSVESGRARTDTQYF	TGTGCCAGCAGCGTTGAGAGCGGGAGGGCCAGAACAGATACGCAGTATTTT
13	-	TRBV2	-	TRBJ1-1	CASSENRDTEAFF	TGTGCCAGCAGTGAAAACAGGGATACTGAAGCTTTCTTT
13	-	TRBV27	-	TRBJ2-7	CASSLTGRYEQYF	TGTGCCAGCAGCTTGACAGGAAGATACGAGCAGTACTTC
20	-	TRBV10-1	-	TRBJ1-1	CASNLLGGAPFRAKNTEAFF	TGCGCCAGCAACCTCTTAGGCGGTGCCCCGTTCAGGGCAAAGAACACTGAAGCTTTCTTT
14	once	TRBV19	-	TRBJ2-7	CASSIANARGEQYF	TGTGCCAGTAGTATAGCCAACGCCCGGGGCGAGCAGTACTTC
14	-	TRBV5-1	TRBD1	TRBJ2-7	CASSPMTGGYEQYF	TGCGCCAGCAGCCCGATGACAGGGGGCTACGAGCAGTACTTC
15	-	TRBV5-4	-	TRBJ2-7	CASSARLGVSREQYF	TGTGCCAGCAGCGCGAGGCTCGGGGTTTCGCGCGAGCAGTACTTC
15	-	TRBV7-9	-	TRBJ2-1	CASSLFGGTYNEQFF	TGTGCCAGCAGCCTGTTCGGGGGAACCTACAATGAGCAGTTCTTC
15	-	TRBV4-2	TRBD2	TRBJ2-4	CASSQGTSGRDIQYF	TGTGCCAGCAGCCAAGGTACTAGCGGGAGGGACATTCAGTACTTC
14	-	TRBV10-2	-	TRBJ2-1	CASTSLSSYNEQFF	TGCGCCAGCACTTCGCTTAGCTCCTACAATGAGCAGTTCTTC
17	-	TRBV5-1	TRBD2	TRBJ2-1	CASSFSGRAGSYNEQFF	TGCGCCAGCAGCTTTAGCGGGAGGGCCGGGTCCTACAATGAGCAGTTCTTC
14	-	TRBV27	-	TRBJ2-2	CASSLDSNTGELFF	TGTGCCAGCAGTTTGGACAGCAACACCGGGGAGCTGTTTTTT
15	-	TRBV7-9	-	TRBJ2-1	CASSLRRSSYNEQFF	TGTGCCAGCAGCCTCCGGAGGAGCTCCTACAATGAGCAGTTCTTC
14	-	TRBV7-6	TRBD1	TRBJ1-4	CASSYGQGSEKLFF	TGTGCCAGCAGCTACGGACAGGGGAGTGAAAAACTGTTTTTT